The entry below describes one T cell receptor beta chain. This clonotype has just a few counts. The target of this receptor is not known. Qualities for individual bases were not recorded, and no much larger clone is one base off. TCR cDNA was synthesized by 5'RACE template switching, through which a universal primer site and unique molecular identifiers were introduced. cDNA synthesis was primed from both the TCR alpha and TCR beta constant segments. Two PCR steps were used to amplify libraries, with sample barcodes and sequencing adapters being added in the second step. Libraries were sequenced on Illumina HiSeq 2500 (2x100 bp) or NovaSeq (2x150 bp). The original methods were these. Demultiplexing of reads and collapsing into UMI consensus sequences were performed with MIGEC, and V(D)J alignment was carried out with MiXCR. Using edgeR on replicate PBMC samples, clonotypes were called vaccine-responding if FDR was below 0.01 and the log2 fold change was above 5 up to day 15. Bulk clonotypes were assigned CD4 or CD8 identity according to which sequenced CD4 or CD8 repertoire held them at higher abundance. TCRdb reprocessing: public reads trimmed at Q25 with fastp, clones called with MiXCR, in-frame beta chains kept. When rows share a CDR3 protein, they turn into one entry using the most common DNA and genes. The V and J calls here are based on TCRdb, not the publication. The sample data list some 110,000 distinct CDR3 sequences, and approximately 8.4% of these were observed just once. Roughly 25% of the sample rests with the top ten.

The data belong to a study of T cells after yellow fever vaccination (dated by TCRdb to the late 2010s). About the study as a whole: The SMART-Seq v4 Ultra Low Input RNA kit was used to prepare libraries from fractions with low cell numbers. To track T-cell clones before and after primary and booster YFV17D yellow fever vaccination, bulk TCR alpha and beta repertoires were sequenced longitudinally. Two healthy male donors, one aged 18 to 29 and one aged 30 to 39 years, were included in the cohort. Blood was drawn at multiple timepoints before and after primary and secondary immunization, with bulk PBMC replicates and cell subsets isolated. Findings and caveats that apply to the study as a whole: A small fraction of clonotypes appeared in both the CD4 and CD8 compartments, likely as a result of convergent recombination. Because the study included only a couple of donors, the extent to which the findings can be generalized is limited. The secondary T-cell response was found to be weaker but faster than the primary response, with a peak reached on day 5 rather than on day 15. Computational filtering was needed because FACS-sorted repertoires could contain abundant contaminating clonotypes from the bulk population. Most clones expanded after primary vaccination (96% of CD4 and 88% of CD8) were re-detected after the booster, suggesting that broad memory maintenance occurred.

The junction shows trimming of 8 bases on V and 4 bases on J, plus 14 bases between the germline ends. The CDR3, cysteine through phenylalanine, is 13 amino acids long. Only the CDR3 DNA is retained, 39 bases long and in frame from the first base. Taken with the paper, the label for treatment or condition translates to: live attenuated yellow fever vaccine strain. PBMCs were isolated from peripheral blood using a standard Ficoll-Paque protocol. Dynabeads CD4 and CD8 positive selection kits were used to isolate the CD4 and CD8 T-cell fractions. RNA was extracted with TriZol from bulk PBMCs, CD4 and CD8 fractions, and dextramer-positive and dextramer-negative fractions.

This material consisted of CD8+ T cells sorted from PBMCs, taken 45 days after the yellow fever booster vaccination. The TCR comes from a man under 40 who received the YFV17D yellow fever vaccine. This chain joins TRBV12-3 or TRBV12-4 to TRBJ1-2, with the identity of the D gene unclear. The nucleotide sequence is given as TGTGCCAGCGGCCACACTCTGCTCTATGGCTACACCTTC. The translation is CASGHTLLYGYTF.